The clone carrying this T cell receptor (beta chain) was recorded a few times. Its antigen is still unknown. The data are from a study of T cells after yellow fever vaccination. For TCR, cDNA came from 5'RACE template switching, which added a universal primer site and UMIs. Using its own MiXCR run on the 5' RACE reads, TCRdb lists one record per CDR3 protein. The table has more than 350,000 distinct CDR3 sequences, 11% seen once. Study observations and caveats: The booster response re-showed most primary clones: 95% to 96% CD4, more than 80% CD8. Weaker, the secondary response had a peak occurring faster, on day 5 versus 15. Of the clonotypes, a small share occurred in both CD4 and CD8 compartments.

The sample in question was PBMCs, obtained on the day of the first yellow fever vaccination. The TCR sequence derives from a man between 18 and 29 years old who received the YFV17D yellow fever vaccine.

The CDR3 loop is CASSQLGGTEAFF. The CDR3 region has the DNA TGTGCCAGCAGCCAATTGGGGGGCACTGAAGCTTTCTTT. The chain uses TRBV7-9 and TRBJ1-1; weak D call: TRBD1 (5 bases). This CDR3 has 13 residues. The V gene lost 5 bases and the J gene lost 4 bases, with 11 bases spanning the gap. Per germline, CDR1 SEHNR and CDR2 FQNEAQ (reference sequence).